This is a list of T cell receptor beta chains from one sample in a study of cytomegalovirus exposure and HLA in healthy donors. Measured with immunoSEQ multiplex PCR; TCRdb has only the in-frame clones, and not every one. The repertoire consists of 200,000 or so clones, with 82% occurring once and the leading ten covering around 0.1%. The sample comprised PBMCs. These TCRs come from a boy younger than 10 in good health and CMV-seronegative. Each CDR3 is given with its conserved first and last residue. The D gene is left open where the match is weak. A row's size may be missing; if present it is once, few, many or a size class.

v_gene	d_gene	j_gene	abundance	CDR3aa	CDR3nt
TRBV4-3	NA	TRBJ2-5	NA	CASSQDWKVGAQYF	TGCGCCAGCAGCCAAGATTGGAAGGTGGGCGCTCAGTACTTC
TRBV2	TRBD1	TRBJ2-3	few	CASSQRGRVYF	TGTGCCAGCAGTCAGAGGGGGCGGGTGTATTTT
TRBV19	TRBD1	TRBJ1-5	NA	CASSIEGQGGQPQHF	TGTGCCAGTAGTATAGAGGGACAGGGAGGTCAGCCCCAGCATTTT
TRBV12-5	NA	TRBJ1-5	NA	CASGPYNSNQPQHF	TGTGCTAGTGGTCCATACAATAGCAATCAGCCCCAGCATTTT
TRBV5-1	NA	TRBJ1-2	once	CASSLLAAGDGYTF	TGCGCCAGCAGTTTATTGGCAGCAGGTGATGGCTACACCTTC
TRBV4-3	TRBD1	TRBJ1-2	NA	CASSQDWGDRGNYGYTF	TGCGCCAGCAGCCAAGATTGGGGGGACAGGGGGAACTATGGCTACACCTTC
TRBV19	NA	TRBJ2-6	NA	CASSNSSTDTSGANVLTF	TGTGCCAGTAGTAACAGCTCGACAGACACCTCTGGGGCCAACGTCCTGACTTTC
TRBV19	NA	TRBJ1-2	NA	CASSASAYSPYGYTF	TGTGCCAGTAGTGCCTCGGCCTACAGCCCTTATGGCTACACCTTC
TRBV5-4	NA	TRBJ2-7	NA	CASSLVPGAYEQYF	TGTGCCAGCAGCTTGGTCCCGGGTGCCTACGAGCAGTACTTC
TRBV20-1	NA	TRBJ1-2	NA	CSAKQYYGYTF	TGCAGTGCGAAACAGTACTATGGCTACACCTTC